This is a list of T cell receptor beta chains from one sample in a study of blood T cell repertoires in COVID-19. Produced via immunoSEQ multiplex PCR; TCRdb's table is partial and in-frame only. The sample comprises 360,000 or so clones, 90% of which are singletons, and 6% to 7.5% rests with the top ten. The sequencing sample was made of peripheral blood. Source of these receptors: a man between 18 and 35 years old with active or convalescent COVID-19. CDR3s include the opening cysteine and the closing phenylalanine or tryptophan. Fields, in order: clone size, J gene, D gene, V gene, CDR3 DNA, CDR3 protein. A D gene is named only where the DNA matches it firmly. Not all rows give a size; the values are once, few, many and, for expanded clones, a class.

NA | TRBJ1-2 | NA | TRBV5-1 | TGCGCCAGCAGCTTGGGGGAGGACCCCCGGTCTAACTATGGCTACACCTTC | CASSLGEDPRSNYGYTF
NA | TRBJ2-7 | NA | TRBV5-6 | TGTGCCAGCAGCTTGACGACTACCTACGAGCAGTACTTC | CASSLTTTYEQYF
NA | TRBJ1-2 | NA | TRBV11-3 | TGTGCCAGCAGCTCCCCGCCCGGGACAAGCTATAACTATGGCTACACCTTC | CASSSPPGTSYNYGYTF
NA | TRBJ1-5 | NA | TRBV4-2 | TGTGCCAGCAGCCAAGGGGACATAAATCAGCCCCAGCATTTT | CASSQGDINQPQHF
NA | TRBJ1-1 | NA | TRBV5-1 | TGCGCCAGCAGCTTGCAGGAACTGAACACTGAAGCTTTCTTT | CASSLQELNTEAFF
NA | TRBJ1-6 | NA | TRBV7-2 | TGTGCCAGCAGCTTAAGTGCAGGCTCACCCCTCCACTTT | CASSLSAGSPLHF
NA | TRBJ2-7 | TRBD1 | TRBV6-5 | TGTGCCAGCAGTTACGACAGGGCCGGGCTCGAGCAGTACTTC | CASSYDRAGLEQYF
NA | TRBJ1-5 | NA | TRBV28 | TGTGCCAGCAGTTTGAGGGATTTCGGCAATCAGCCCCAGCATTTT | CASSLRDFGNQPQHF
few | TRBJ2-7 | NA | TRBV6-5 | TGTGCCAGCAGTTACCTTGGCACCTACGAGCAGTACTTC | CASSYLGTYEQYF
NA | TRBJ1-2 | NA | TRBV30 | TGTGCCTGGAACAGGCGGCTAAACTATGGCTACACCTTC | CAWNRRLNYGYTF
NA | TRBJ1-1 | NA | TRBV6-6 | TGTGCCAGCAGCCACACGGGAGGAGGCGCGGGCACTGAAGCTTTCTTT | CASSHTGGGAGTEAFF